Each of the 20 T cell receptor beta chains below was sequenced from the same sample in a study of blood T cell repertoires in COVID-19. The protocol was immunoSEQ multiplex PCR, while the TCRdb copy is restricted to in-frame clones and leaves out a portion. Of about 110,000 clones in the sample, around 91% were seen once. The sequenced material came from peripheral blood. The receptors here all came from a woman older than 75 with acute or convalescent COVID-19.

This chain connects TRBV6-6 to TRBJ1-1; weak D call: TRBD1 (5 bases). Germline V gives CDR1 MNHNY, CDR2 SVGAGI (reference sequence). V shed 6 bases and J shed 3 bases, with 17 bases lying between them. The CDR3 loop spans 15 amino acids. CDR3 in amino acids: CASRILQDSHTEAFF. CDR3 in DNA: TGTGCCAGCAGAATACTCCAAGACAGTCACACTGAAGCTTTCTTT.

The count of this clone is one. J is TRBJ1-5 and V is TRBV30, with TRBD1 matching 9 bases. The ends lost 5 bases at V and 4 bases at J; junction bases unmatched: 6. Germline loops: CDR1 GTSNPN, CDR2 SVGIG (reference sequence). The CDR3 length is 14 residues. The CDR3 DNA reads as TGTGCCTGGGGCCCCGGGACAGGGAATCAGCCCCAGCATTTT. This translates into CAWGPGTGNQPQHF.

This chain connects TRBV4-1 to TRBJ1-2; D uncertain. The CDR3 consists of 14 residues. Deletions cut 0 bases from V and 2 bases from J, with 7 bases between. Germline-derived CDR1 and CDR2 are MGHRA and YSYEKL. CDR3: CASSQDLENYGYTF. CDR3 DNA sequence: TGCGCCAGCAGCCAAGATCTCGAGAACTATGGCTACACCTTC.

The chain has TRBV6-5 and TRBJ1-2, with 7 bases fitting TRBD1. The V segment lost 4 bases and the J segment 2 bases; nucleotides outside the gene matches: 7. The CDR3 totals 15 residues. The V gene's germline CDR1 is MNHEY and CDR2 SVGAGI. CDR3 sequence (DNA): TGTGCCAGCAGTTCAACAGGGGATAGAAACTATGGCTACACCTTC. Encoded protein: CASSSTGDRNYGYTF.

The chain combines TRBV11-2 with TRBJ2-6, with D uncertain. The CDR3 covers 15 residues. Trimming pared 1 base from V and 2 bases from J, leaving 6 bases between. From germline, CDR1 is SGHAT and CDR2 FQNNGV. The DNA for the CDR3 is TGTGCCAGCAGCTTAGGGCAGGCTGGGGCCAACGTCCTGACTTTC. Translated, it gives CASSLGQAGANVLTF.

The V and J genes are TRBV27 and TRBJ1-6; 9 bases are shared with TRBD1. Germline lookup yields CDR1 MNHEY and CDR2 SMNVEV (reference sequence). The CDR3 loop spans 14 amino acids. The V gene end was trimmed by 7 bases and the J gene end by 7 bases; junction bases not matched to a gene: 5. The CDR3 protein is CASTPGTGNSPLHF. CDR3 in DNA: TGTGCCAGCACTCCCGGGACAGGGAATTCACCCCTCCACTTT.

The rearrangement uses TRBV5-1 and TRBJ1-6; 9 nucleotides line up with TRBD1. Germline V gene lookup returns CDR1 SGHRS and CDR2 YFSETQ. There are 14 residues in the CDR3. Trimming took 4 bases from V and 10 from J; bases not matched to a gene: 6. Here the CDR3 reads CASSPGQGWSPLHF. The CDR3 nucleotides read TGCGCCAGCAGCCCGGGACAGGGATGGTCACCCCTCCACTTT.

This clone has more than one count but fewer than ten. CDR3: CASSNTGGSTDTQYF. The CDR3 DNA reads TGTGCCAGCAGTAATACAGGGGGCTCTACAGATACGCAGTATTTT. The J gene is TRBJ2-3, the V gene TRBV27; 9 bases line up with TRBD1. V was clipped by 5 bases and J by 3 bases; unmatched bases: 6. Germline V lookup: CDR1 MNHEY, CDR2 SMNVEV (reference sequence). This CDR3 has 15 amino acids.

V gene TRBV7-6 combines with J gene TRBJ2-2, with 14 bases aligning to TRBD2. This CDR3 is built from 16 residues. J lost 1 base, V lost 10 bases, and 5 bases had no gene match. Germline CDR1 and CDR2: SGHVS and FNYEAQ. CDR3 region: CATKGLAGENTGELFF. CDR3 nucleotides: TGTGCCACAAAGGGACTAGCGGGGGAGAACACCGGGGAGCTGTTTTTT.

J is TRBJ1-2 and V is TRBV18, with D unclear. V shed 3 bases and J shed 5 bases, with 10 bases lying between them. This CDR3 contains 13 residues. In germline, CDR1 is KGHSH, CDR2 LQKENI. The CDR3 DNA sequence: TGTGCCAGCTCACCGTCCCCAATTTATGGCTACACCTTC. Amino acids: CASSPSPIYGYTF.

CDR3 bases: TGTGCCAGCAGCTTAGGGAGCCAGGGGCGCAAGGACACTGAAGCTTTCTTT. Amino acid sequence: CASSLGSQGRKDTEAFF. The chain uses TRBV11-3 and TRBJ1-1; maybe TRBD1 (6 bases). In germline, CDR1 is SGHNT, CDR2 YENEEA. With 1 base removed from V and 3 bases from J, the gap between germline ends came to 18 bases. The CDR3 is 17 residues long.

The gene calls are TRBV2 and TRBJ2-7; 7 positions match TRBD1. Germline assignment: CDR1 SNHLY and CDR2 FYNNEI. CDR3 length: 14 amino acids. V lost 6 bases to trimming and J lost 0 bases; unmatched junction nucleotides: 5. The CDR3 loop is CASRVGTDSYEQYF. The CDR3, as DNA: TGTGCCAGCAGAGTCGGGACAGACTCCTACGAGCAGTACTTC.

This chain connects TRBV7-2 to TRBJ2-5; 11 nucleotides align to TRBD2. CDR1 is SGHTA and CDR2 is FQGNSA in the germline V gene. With V trimmed by 5 bases and J by 4 bases, 6 bases remained unmatched. The length of the CDR3 is 15 residues. In DNA form, the CDR3 reads TGTGCCAGCAGCGGTAGCGGGGGGGTGGGAGAGACCCAGTACTTC. It encodes CASSGSGGVGETQYF.

The CDR3 protein is CASSPEGGYNNEQFF. In nucleotides, the CDR3 is TGTGCCAGCAGCCCGGAGGGGGGGTACAACAATGAGCAGTTCTTC. This chain links TRBV5-4 with TRBJ2-1; TRBD2 is a possible D gene (7 bases). This CDR3 spans 15 amino acids. In germline, CDR1 is SGHNT, CDR2 YYREEE (reference sequence). Trimming took 4 bases from V and 5 from J, leaving 16 bases between them.

About this clone itself: In the same sample, other DNA sequences code for this CDR3. This chain uses TRBV27 with TRBJ1-1; 8 bases agree with TRBD1. The V gene end was trimmed by 3 bases and the J gene end by 2 bases; junction bases not matched to a gene: 2. Per germline, CDR1 MNHEY and CDR2 SMNVEV (reference sequence). The CDR3 has 14 amino acids. CDR3: CASSLDRVNTEAFF. CDR3 in DNA: TGTGCCAGCAGTTTGGACAGGGTTAACACTGAAGCTTTCTTT.

The chain employs TRBV27 and TRBJ1-1, with a weak D call TRBD1 (5 bases). The CDR3 contains 14 residues. Germline values: CDR1 MNHEY, CDR2 SMNVEV (reference sequence). V lost 2 bases, J lost 6 bases, and 13 bases lay in between. The CDR3 loop reads CASSLGAGFAEAFF. DNA of the CDR3: TGTGCCAGCAGTTTAGGGGCAGGTTTCGCTGAAGCTTTCTTT.

The rearrangement joins TRBV4-3 to TRBJ2-7; the D is unclear. The CDR3 loop spans 13 amino acids. The V gene's germline CDR1 is LGHNA and CDR2 YSLEER. The V and J ends lost 1 base and 3 bases respectively, with 7 bases between them. The DNA for the CDR3 is TGCGCCAGCAGCCAAGTTTCCGTCTACGAGCAGTACTTC. The encoded protein is CASSQVSVYEQYF.

CDR3: CSVDAGNYGYTF. DNA of the CDR3: TGCAGCGTTGACGCAGGGAACTATGGCTACACCTTC. The J gene is TRBJ1-2, the V gene TRBV29-1; the D gene is possibly TRBD1 (5 bases). Trimming took off 3 bases at V and 2 bases at J, with 7 bases between the two ends. The CDR3 consists of 12 residues. CDR1 SQVTM and CDR2 ANQGSEA come from the germline V gene. Full variable domain (outside the CDR3, taken from reference TRBV29-1 and TRBJ1-2): SAVISQKPSRDICQRGTSLTIQCQVDSQVTMMFWYRQQPGQSLTLIATANQGSEATYESGFVIDKFPISRPNLTFSTLTVSNMSPEDSSIYLCSVDAGNYGYTFGSGTRLTVV.

The chain joins TRBV29-1 to TRBJ2-5, with a possible D match to TRBD2 (6 bases). Trimming left V 4 bases short and J 7 bases short, with 19 bases between. Germline values: CDR1 SQVTM, CDR2 ANQGSEA. There are 14 residues in the CDR3. The CDR3 sequence is CSVALAGTLGTQYF. The CDR3 DNA reads TGCAGCGTTGCTTTGGCGGGGACGCTGGGGACCCAGTACTTC. The whole variable domain, filled in from reference TRBV29-1 and TRBJ2-5, reads SAVISQKPSRDICQRGTSLTIQCQVDSQVTMMFWYRQQPGQSLTLIATANQGSEATYESGFVIDKFPISRPNLTFSTLTVSNMSPEDSSIYLCSVALAGTLGTQYFGPGTRLLVL.

This sequence joins TRBV10-3 and TRBJ2-5; 7 bases line up with TRBD1. The germline V gene has CDR1 ENHRY and CDR2 SYGVKD. Germline trimming cut 10 bases from V and 5 bases from J; bases unmatched to any gene: 13. CDR3 size: 14 residues. This CDR3 is CATCHAGGGETQYF. The CDR3 DNA follows: TGTGCCACATGCCACGCAGGGGGTGGGGAGACCCAGTACTTC.